This T cell receptor (beta chain) was sequenced during a study of beta chain features in type 1 diabetes. Study as a whole: In age, gender and cell yields, patients were similar to healthy donors. Findings and caveats of the study: Unsettled here was the matter of whether HLA type influences TCRB rearrangement.

Every bit of the isolated RNA underwent reverse transcription, so sequencing read expressed TCRB transcripts. Sequencing used immunoSEQ multiplex PCR; TCRdb keeps in-frame clones, though not all of them. The table includes around 330,000 clones, more than 9.5% detected once. V lost 8 bases to trimming and J lost 1 base, with 9 bases between them. The CDR3 sequence is 12 residues long. The germline V gene has CDR1 MDHEN and CDR2 SYDVKM. The sample holds a few counts of this clone. The antigen is undetermined. The sample taken for sequencing was naive CD4+ T cells from blood. The TCR originated in a young woman in good health. The rearrangement links TRBV28 to TRBJ2-7; no clear D. CDR3 coding DNA: TGTGCCAGCGTAGACAAGTCCTACGAGCAGTACTTC. This gives the protein CASVDKSYEQYF.